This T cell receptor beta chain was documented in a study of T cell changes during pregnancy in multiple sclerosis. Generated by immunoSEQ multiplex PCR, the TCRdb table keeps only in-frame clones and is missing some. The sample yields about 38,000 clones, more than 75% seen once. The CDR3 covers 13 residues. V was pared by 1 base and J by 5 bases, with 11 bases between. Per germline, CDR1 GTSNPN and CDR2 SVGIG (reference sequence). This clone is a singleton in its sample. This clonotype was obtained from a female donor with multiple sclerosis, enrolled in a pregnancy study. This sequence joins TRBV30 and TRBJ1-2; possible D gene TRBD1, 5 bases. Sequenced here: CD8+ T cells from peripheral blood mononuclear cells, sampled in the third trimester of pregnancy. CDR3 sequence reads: CAWSARGWYGYTF. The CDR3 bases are TGTGCCTGGAGTGCCCGGGGGTGGTATGGCTACACCTTC.